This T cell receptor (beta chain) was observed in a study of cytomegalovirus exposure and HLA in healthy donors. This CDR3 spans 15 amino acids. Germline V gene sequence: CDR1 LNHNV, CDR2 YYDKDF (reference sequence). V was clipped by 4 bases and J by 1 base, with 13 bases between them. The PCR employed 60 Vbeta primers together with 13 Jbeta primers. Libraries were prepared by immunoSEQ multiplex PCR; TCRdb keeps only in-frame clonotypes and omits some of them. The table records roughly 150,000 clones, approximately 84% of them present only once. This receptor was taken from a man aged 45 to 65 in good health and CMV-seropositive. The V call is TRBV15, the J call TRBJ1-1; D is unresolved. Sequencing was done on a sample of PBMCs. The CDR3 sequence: CATSKRKPGNTEAFF. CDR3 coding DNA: TGTGCCACCAGCAAGCGGAAGCCGGGGAACACTGAAGCTTTCTTT. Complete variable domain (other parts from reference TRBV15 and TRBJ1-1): DAMVIQNPRYQVTQFGKPVTLSCSQTLNHNVMYWYQQKSSQAPKLLFHYYDKDFNNEADTPDNFQSRRPNTSFCFLDIRSPGLGDTAMYLCATSKRKPGNTEAFFGQGTRLTVV.